The 12 T cell receptor beta chains below were found in one sample sequenced in a study of blood T cells in healthy people across ages. Using a J-beta primer mix together with a sample-barcoded 5' primer, a second PCR was run for roughly 7 to 12 cycles. TCRdb processed the 5' RACE reads anew with MiXCR; each CDR3 protein has one entry. Seen here are 550,000 to 750,000 distinct CDR3 sequences, 20% to 25% observed once, and the top ten hold approximately 3.6%. The sequenced sample was blood. Receptors were obtained from a man in his sixties or seventies in good health.

V and J are TRBV12-3 or TRBV12-4 and TRBJ2-1; a weak D match, TRBD1 (5 bases). The CDR3 runs 13 residues. Trimming took off 3 bases at V and 9 bases at J, with 12 bases between the two ends. The CDR3 here is CASSLVRETEQFF. The CDR3 region has the DNA TGTGCCAGCAGTTTGGTCAGGGAAACTGAGCAGTTCTTC.

The chain couples TRBV2 to TRBJ1-6; no firm D call. Germline loops: CDR1 SNHLY, CDR2 FYNNEI. The CDR3 length is 12 residues. V gave up 6 bases and J gave up 10 bases, with 10 bases separating them. CDR3 region: CASSPFYSPLHF. CDR3 DNA: TGTGCCAGCAGCCCTTTCTACTCACCCCTCCACTTT.

V and J are TRBV6-1 and TRBJ1-1; D possibly corresponds to TRBD1 (6 bases). The CDR3 runs to 15 residues. CDR1 and CDR2 from the germline V gene are MNHNS and SASEGT. Trimming pared 3 bases from V and 1 base from J, leaving 12 bases between. The CDR3 spells CASSDPAGANTEAFF. The CDR3 nucleotides are TGTGCCAGCAGTGATCCGGCAGGGGCGAACACTGAAGCTTTCTTT.

This clonotype has a handful of counts. This chain uses TRBV6-6 with TRBJ2-3, with D unclear. CDR3 length equals 12 residues. Deletions cut 8 bases from V and 0 bases from J, with 6 bases between. Germline CDR1 reads MNHNY; CDR2 reads SVGAGI (reference sequence). In nucleotides, the CDR3 is TGTGCCAGCGAAACTAGCACAGATACGCAGTATTTT. Its protein product is CASETSTDTQYF.

The V gene is TRBV5-4, the J gene TRBJ2-1; the D gene is possibly TRBD2 (6 bases). This CDR3 comprises 13 residues. The germline V gene encodes CDR1 SGHNT and CDR2 YYREEE (reference sequence). The V and J ends lost 4 bases and 5 bases respectively, with 10 bases between them. The CDR3: CASSRGLDNEQFF. DNA of the CDR3: TGTGCCAGCAGCCGGGGACTGGACAATGAGCAGTTCTTC. Full variable domain (outside the CDR3, taken from reference TRBV5-4 and TRBJ2-1): ETGVTQSPTHLIKTRGQQVTLRCSSQSGHNTVSWYQQALGQGPQFIFQYYREEENGRGNFPPRFSGLQFPNYSSELNVNALELDDSALYLCASSRGLDNEQFFGPGTRLTVL.

This clonotype was detected once. V gene TRBV20-1 combines with J gene TRBJ2-1; maybe TRBD1 (7 bases). Per germline, CDR1 DFQATT and CDR2 SNEGSKA (reference sequence). This CDR3 has 12 residues. V lost 5 bases, J lost 10 bases, and 15 bases lay in between. The CDR3 DNA follows: TGCAGTGCTTGGAAGGGGGCGGGAGAGCAGTTCTTC. It yields the protein CSAWKGAGEQFF.

The chain links TRBV20-1 to TRBJ2-5; 10 bases match TRBD1. CDR1 and CDR2 from the germline V gene are DFQATT and SNEGSKA (reference sequence). CDR3 length equals 15 residues. The J segment lost 5 bases and the V segment lost 2 bases, leaving 8 bases of the junction unmatched. CDR3 amino acids: CSARPGTGAGETQYF. The CDR3 DNA is TGCAGTGCTAGACCCGGGACAGGGGCTGGCGAGACCCAGTACTTC.

This clonotype was detected ten times or more. The CDR3 DNA is TGCGCCAGCAGATTCATGGACCAAGAGACCCAGTACTTC. This sequence encodes CASRFMDQETQYF. The chain recombines TRBV5-1 with TRBJ2-5; D gene uncertain. CDR3 length: 13 residues. V was clipped by 5 bases and J by 0 bases, with 8 bases between them. Germline lookup yields CDR1 SGHRS and CDR2 YFSETQ.

The chain is built from TRBV27 and TRBJ2-7, with 8 bases lining up with TRBD2. CDR1 is MNHEY and CDR2 is SMNVEV in the germline V gene (reference sequence). This CDR3 has 16 amino acids. J was trimmed by 2 bases and V by 2 bases; bases with no gene match: 8. The CDR3 DNA sequence: TGTGCCAGCAGTTTACCAATTATAGCGGGACCCTACGAGCAGTACTTC. Its protein product is CASSLPIIAGPYEQYF.

The V gene is TRBV27, the J gene TRBJ2-1; 13 bases agree with TRBD2. Germline CDR1 MNHEY, CDR2 SMNVEV (reference sequence). The V segment lost 5 bases and the J segment 13 bases; nucleotides outside the gene matches: 14. This CDR3 is 16 amino acids long. CDR3 protein: CASSLTSGRAGETQFF. CDR3 nucleotides: TGTGCCAGCAGTCTAACTAGCGGGAGGGCCGGGGAGACCCAGTTCTTC.

The rearrangement links TRBV28 to TRBJ1-5; unclear D gene. The ends were cut back, 5 bases at V and 0 bases at J, with 11 bases in the middle. CDR1 and CDR2 from the germline V gene are MDHEN and SYDVKM. The CDR3 is 15 amino acids. The CDR3: CASSARGGSNQPQHF. CDR3 DNA: TGTGCCAGCAGTGCCCGAGGAGGTAGCAATCAGCCCCAGCATTTT.

The gene calls are TRBV7-8 and TRBJ2-7; tentative D call: TRBD2 (5 bases). The V and J ends lost 5 bases and 4 bases respectively, with 12 bases between them. This CDR3 comprises 13 residues. Germline V gene sequence: CDR1 SGHVS, CDR2 FQNEAQ. In nucleotides, the CDR3 is TGTGCCAGCAGCAGATTAAGAGGGTACGAGCAGTACTTC. Residues: CASSRLRGYEQYF.